A selection of T cell receptor beta chains follows, all from one sample in a study of T-cell reconstitution after alpha-beta-depleted transplantation in children. TCRdb itself ran the PCR reads through MiXCR, one entry per CDR3 protein. The data show roughly 300,000 distinct CDR3 sequences, more than 8% seen once. Source: PBMCs from the stem cell graft donor, taken from the stem cell graft. The receptor set was obtained from a human donor who donated a stem cell graft to a child with SCID. Each CDR3 is given without its conserved first and last residue.

>TRBV6-2/TRBV6-3|TRBJ1-5
ASTPQYSNQPQH
>TRBV7-7|TRBJ1-4
ASSLGSTTNEKLF
>TRBV14|TRBJ2-3
ASSQGQGADTQY
>TRBV7-2|TRBJ2-7
ASSFSRVGEQY
>TRBV5-1|TRBJ1-4
ASSLRFATNEKLF
>TRBV27|TRBJ1-6
ASGFRDFLH
>TRBV5-1|TRBJ2-7
ASSLSTAVQGTYEQY
>TRBV7-3|TRBJ2-4
ASSLTSELSDIQY
>TRBV11-2|TRBJ2-3
ASSLDLPGGARIDTQY
>TRBV20-1|TRBJ1-1
SAKSWGFGEAF
>TRBV12-5|TRBJ1-1
ASGLGTGFDPEAF
>TRBV12-3/TRBV12-4|TRBJ1-2
ASSLAEGYGYT
>TRBV12-3/TRBV12-4|TRBJ2-7
ASSFSRDHEQY
>TRBV10-3|TRBJ2-4
AISVAGGAPDIQY
>TRBV6-5|TRBJ1-4
ASSYYGANEKLF
>TRBV29-1|TRBJ2-1
SGRSSYNEQF
>TRBV18|TRBJ2-5
ASSPPTGQETQY
>TRBV10-3|TRBJ2-4
AISESISSGENIQY
>TRBV12-3/TRBV12-4|TRBJ2-2
ASSLAGQSNTGELF
>TRBV20-1|TRBJ2-3
SARSGLAAGDTQY
>TRBV11-1|TRBJ2-2
ASSLPVGLAGDLTGELF
>TRBV29-1|TRBJ2-5
SVEGRNQETQY
>TRBV6-1|TRBJ1-2
ASSELEGNYGYT
>TRBV12-3/TRBV12-4|TRBJ2-2
ASRSDGPGELF
>TRBV6-1|TRBJ2-6
ASSELGGGANVLT
>TRBV7-9|TRBJ2-5
ASTRDQETQY
>TRBV3-1|TRBJ2-3
ATSQVGTWTDTQY
>TRBV12-3/TRBV12-4|TRBJ2-7
ASSPRPSYEQY
>TRBV11-2|TRBJ2-2
ASSIRTVSGELF
>TRBV29-1|TRBJ2-3
SVDGLAGASTDTQY
>TRBV9|TRBJ2-2
ASSGPDVRELF
>TRBV4-2|TRBJ1-3
ASSQEDTGGNTIY
>TRBV10-1|TRBJ1-1
ASSEPGNTEAF
>TRBV6-6|TRBJ1-1
ASLLGSGSEAF
>TRBV5-1|TRBJ1-4
ASSPRTGSNEKLF
>TRBV18|TRBJ1-2
ASSPGAISFDHGYT
>TRBV5-1|TRBJ1-4
ASSSSNTGGGEKLF
>TRBV5-6|TRBJ1-1
ASSLDRAQTEAF
>TRBV6-1|TRBJ2-2
ASSPDGRTGELF
>TRBV20-1|TRBJ1-2
SAGRGVYGYT
>TRBV9|TRBJ2-2
ASTYLGDGELF
>TRBV5-1|TRBJ2-7
ASSLGPRGKSSYEQY
>TRBV3-1|TRBJ1-3
ASSPQAGRDTIY
>TRBV12-3/TRBV12-4|TRBJ1-1
ASSRRGTEAF
>TRBV12-3/TRBV12-4|TRBJ1-1
ASSLRGRGVNTEAF
>TRBV5-1|TRBJ2-7
ASSLGSGFDEQY
>TRBV14|TRBJ1-5
ASSQMDDQPQH
>TRBV3-1|TRBJ2-3
ACCQDFKLAGTTDTDTQY
>TRBV14|TRBJ2-1
ASSQDRGGEQF
>TRBV12-3/TRBV12-4|TRBJ1-2
ASSFVGQGGGYT